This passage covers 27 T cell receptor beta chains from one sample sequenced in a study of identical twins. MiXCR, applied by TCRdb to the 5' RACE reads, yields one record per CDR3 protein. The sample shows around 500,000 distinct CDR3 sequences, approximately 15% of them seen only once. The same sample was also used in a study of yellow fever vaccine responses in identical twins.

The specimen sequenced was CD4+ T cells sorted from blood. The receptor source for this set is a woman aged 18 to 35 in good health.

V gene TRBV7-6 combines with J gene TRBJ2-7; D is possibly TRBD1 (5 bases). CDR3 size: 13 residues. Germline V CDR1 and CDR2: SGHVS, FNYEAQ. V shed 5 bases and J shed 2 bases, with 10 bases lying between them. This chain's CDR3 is CASSADTAYEQYF. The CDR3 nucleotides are TGTGCCAGCAGCGCGGACACGGCCTACGAGCAGTACTTC. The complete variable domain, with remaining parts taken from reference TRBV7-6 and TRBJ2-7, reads GAGVSQSPRYKVTKRGQDVALRCDPISGHVSLYWYRQALGQGPEFLTYFNYEAQQDKSGLPNDRFSAERPEGSISTLTIQRTEQRDSAMYRCASSADTAYEQYFGPGTRLTVT.

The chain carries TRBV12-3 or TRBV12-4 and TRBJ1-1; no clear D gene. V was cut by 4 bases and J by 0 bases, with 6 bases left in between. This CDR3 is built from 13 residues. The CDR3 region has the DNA TGTGCCAGCAGTTATCAGGTGAACACTGAAGCTTTCTTT. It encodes CASSYQVNTEAFF.

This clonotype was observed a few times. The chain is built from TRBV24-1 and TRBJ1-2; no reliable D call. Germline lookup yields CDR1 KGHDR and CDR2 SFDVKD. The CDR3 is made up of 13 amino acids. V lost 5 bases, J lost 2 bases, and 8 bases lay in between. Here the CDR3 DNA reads TGTGCCACCAGTGTTGACCGAAACTATGGCTACACCTTC. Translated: CATSVDRNYGYTF.

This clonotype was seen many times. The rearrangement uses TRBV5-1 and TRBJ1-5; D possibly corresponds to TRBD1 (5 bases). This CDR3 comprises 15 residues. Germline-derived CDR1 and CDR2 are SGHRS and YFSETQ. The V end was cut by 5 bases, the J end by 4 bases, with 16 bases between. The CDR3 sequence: CASRSDTALNQPQHF. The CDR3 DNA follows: TGCGCCAGCAGGTCGGACACCGCCTTGAATCAGCCCCAGCATTTT.

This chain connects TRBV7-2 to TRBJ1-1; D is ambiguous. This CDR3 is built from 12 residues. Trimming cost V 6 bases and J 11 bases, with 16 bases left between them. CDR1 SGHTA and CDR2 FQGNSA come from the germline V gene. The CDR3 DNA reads TGTGCCAGCAGTTCTTACGTCTCCGAGGCTTTCTTT. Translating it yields CASSSYVSEAFF.

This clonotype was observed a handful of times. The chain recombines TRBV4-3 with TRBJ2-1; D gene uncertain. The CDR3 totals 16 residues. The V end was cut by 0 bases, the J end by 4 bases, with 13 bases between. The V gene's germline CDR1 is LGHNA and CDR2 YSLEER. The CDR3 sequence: CASSQDGRYTYNEQFF. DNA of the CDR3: TGCGCCAGCAGCCAAGACGGAAGGTATACGTACAATGAGCAGTTCTTC.

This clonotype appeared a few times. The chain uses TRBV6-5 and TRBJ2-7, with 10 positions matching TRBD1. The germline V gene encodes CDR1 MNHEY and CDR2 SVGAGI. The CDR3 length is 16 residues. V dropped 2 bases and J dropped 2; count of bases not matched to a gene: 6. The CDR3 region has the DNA TGTGCCAGCAGTTACGGGACAGGGGCCCATACCTACGAGCAGTACTTC. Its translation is CASSYGTGAHTYEQYF.

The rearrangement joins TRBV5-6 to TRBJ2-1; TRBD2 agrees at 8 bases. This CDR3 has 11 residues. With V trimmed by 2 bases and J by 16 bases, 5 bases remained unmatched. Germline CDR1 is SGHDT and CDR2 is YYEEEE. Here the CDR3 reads CASSFGTSQFF. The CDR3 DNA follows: TGTGCCAGCAGCTTCGGGACTAGTCAATTCTTC.

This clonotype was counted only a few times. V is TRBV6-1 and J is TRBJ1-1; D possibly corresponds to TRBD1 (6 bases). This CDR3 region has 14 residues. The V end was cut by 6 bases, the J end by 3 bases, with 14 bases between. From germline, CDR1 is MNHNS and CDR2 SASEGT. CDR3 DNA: TGTGCCAGCAGGGACGGGGGGCGGCACACTGAAGCTTTCTTT. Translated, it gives CASRDGGRHTEAFF.

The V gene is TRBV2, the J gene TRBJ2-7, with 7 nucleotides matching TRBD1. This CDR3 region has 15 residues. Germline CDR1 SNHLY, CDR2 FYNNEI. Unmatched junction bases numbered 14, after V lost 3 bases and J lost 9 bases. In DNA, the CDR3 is TGTGCCAGCAGTGACCGAGGACAGGTTGGGAACGGGCAGTACTTC. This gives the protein CASSDRGQVGNGQYF.

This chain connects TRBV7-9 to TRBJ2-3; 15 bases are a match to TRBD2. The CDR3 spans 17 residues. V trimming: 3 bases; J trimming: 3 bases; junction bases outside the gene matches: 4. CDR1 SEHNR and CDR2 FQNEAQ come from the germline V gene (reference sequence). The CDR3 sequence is CASSFLGTSGRTDTQYF. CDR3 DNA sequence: TGTGCCAGCAGCTTCTTAGGGACTAGCGGGAGGACAGATACGCAGTATTTT.

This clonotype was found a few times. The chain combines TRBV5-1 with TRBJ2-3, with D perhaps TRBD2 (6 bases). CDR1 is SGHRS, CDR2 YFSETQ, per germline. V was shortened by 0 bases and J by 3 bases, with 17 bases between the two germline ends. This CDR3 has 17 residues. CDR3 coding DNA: TGCGCCAGCAGCTTGGAGTTAGCTCGTGGGGGGACAGATACGCAGTATTTT. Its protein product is CASSLELARGGTDTQYF.

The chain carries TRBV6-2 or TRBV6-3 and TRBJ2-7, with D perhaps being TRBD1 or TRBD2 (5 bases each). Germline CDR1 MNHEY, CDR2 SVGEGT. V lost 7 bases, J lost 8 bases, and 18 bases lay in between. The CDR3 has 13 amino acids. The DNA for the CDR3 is TGTGCCAGCACTCTCAATCAGTGGGGACAGCAGTACTTC. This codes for CASTLNQWGQQYF.

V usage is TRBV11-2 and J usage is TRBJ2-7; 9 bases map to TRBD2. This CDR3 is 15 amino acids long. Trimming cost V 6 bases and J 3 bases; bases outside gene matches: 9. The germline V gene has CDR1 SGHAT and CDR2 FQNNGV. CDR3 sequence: CASRRPGLAGYEQYF. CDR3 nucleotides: TGTGCCAGCAGACGGCCGGGACTAGCCGGCTACGAGCAGTACTTC.

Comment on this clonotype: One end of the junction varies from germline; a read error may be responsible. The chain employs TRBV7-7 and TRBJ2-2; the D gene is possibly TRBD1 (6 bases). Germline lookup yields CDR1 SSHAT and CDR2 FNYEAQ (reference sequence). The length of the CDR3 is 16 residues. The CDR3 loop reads CASSLEPGDDDGELFF. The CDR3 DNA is TGTGCTAGCAGCTTAGAGCCAGGGGATGACGACGGGGAGCTGTTTTTT.

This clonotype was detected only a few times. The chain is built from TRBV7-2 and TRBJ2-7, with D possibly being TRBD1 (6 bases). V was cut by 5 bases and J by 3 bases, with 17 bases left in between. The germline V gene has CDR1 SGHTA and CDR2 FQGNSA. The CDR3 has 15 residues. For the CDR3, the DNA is TGTGCCAGCAGCACCGGCTTGGGGGCTTACTACGAGCAGTACTTC. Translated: CASSTGLGAYYEQYF. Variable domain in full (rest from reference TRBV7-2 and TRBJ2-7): GAGVSQSPSNKVTEKGKDVELRCDPISGHTALYWYRQSLGQGLEFLIYFQGNSAPDKSGLPSDRFSAERTGGSVSTLTIQRTQQEDSAVYLCASSTGLGAYYEQYFGPGTRLTVT.

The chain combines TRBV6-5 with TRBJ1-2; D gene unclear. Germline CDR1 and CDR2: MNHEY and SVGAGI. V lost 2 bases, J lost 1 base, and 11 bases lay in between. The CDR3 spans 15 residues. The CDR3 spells CASSYLAGNNYGYTF. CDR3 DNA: TGTGCCAGCAGTTACCTCGCGGGGAATAACTATGGCTACACCTTC.

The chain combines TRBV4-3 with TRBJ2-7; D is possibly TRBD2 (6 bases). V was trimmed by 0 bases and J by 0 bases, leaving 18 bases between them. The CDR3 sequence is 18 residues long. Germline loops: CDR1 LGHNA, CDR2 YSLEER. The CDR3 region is CASSQELFWGLNSYEQYF. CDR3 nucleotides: TGCGCCAGCAGCCAAGAACTATTTTGGGGACTCAACTCCTACGAGCAGTACTTC.

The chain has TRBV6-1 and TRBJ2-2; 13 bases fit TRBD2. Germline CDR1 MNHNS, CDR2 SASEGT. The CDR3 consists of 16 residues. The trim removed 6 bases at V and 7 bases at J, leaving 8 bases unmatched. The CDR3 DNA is TGTGCCAGCAGCGACGGGACTAGCGGGAATGGCGGGGAGCTGTTTTTT. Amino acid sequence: CASSDGTSGNGGELFF.

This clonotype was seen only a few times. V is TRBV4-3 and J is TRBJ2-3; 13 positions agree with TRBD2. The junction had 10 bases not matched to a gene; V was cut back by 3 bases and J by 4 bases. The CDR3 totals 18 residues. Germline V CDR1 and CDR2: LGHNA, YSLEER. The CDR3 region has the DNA TGCGCCAGCAGCCAGGACGGGACTAGCGGGATTCAGGCAGATACGCAGTATTTT. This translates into CASSQDGTSGIQADTQYF.

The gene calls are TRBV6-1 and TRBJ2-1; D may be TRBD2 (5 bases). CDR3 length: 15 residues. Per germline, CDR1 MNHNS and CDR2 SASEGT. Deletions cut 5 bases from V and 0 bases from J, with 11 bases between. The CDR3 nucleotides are TGTGCCAGCAGTCCCGACGGGGTCTCCTACAATGAGCAGTTCTTC. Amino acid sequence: CASSPDGVSYNEQFF.

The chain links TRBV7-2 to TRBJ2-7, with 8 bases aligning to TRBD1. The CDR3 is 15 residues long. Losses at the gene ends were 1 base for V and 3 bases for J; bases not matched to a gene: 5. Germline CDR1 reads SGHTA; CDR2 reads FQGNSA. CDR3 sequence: CASSLDRGEFYEQYF. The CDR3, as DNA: TGTGCCAGCAGCTTAGACAGGGGGGAGTTCTACGAGCAGTACTTC.

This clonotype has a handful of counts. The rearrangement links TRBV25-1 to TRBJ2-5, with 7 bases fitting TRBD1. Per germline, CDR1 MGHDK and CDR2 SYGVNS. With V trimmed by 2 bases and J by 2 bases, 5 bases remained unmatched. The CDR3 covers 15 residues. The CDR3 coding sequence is TGTGCCAGCAGTGAAAAAGGGGGCGGTCAAGAGACCCAGTACTTC. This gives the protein CASSEKGGGQETQYF.

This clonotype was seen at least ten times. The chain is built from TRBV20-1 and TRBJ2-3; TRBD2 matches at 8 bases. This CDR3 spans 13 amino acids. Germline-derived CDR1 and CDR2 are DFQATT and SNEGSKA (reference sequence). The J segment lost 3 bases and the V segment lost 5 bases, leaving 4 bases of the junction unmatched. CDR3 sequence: CSAELAETDTQYF. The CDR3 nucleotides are TGCAGTGCTGAACTAGCGGAAACAGATACGCAGTATTTT.

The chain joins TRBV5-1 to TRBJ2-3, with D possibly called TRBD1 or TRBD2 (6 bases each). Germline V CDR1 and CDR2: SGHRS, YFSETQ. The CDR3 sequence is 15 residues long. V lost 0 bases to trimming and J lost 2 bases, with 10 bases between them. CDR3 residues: CASSLVRGHTDTQYF. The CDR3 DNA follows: TGCGCCAGCAGCTTGGTTCGGGGGCACACAGATACGCAGTATTTT.

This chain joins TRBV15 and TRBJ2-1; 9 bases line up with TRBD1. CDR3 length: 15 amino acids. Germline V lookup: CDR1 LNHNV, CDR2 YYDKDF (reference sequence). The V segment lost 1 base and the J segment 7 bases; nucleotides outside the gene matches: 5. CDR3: CATSRVGTGTNEQFF. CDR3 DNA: TGTGCCACCAGCAGAGTTGGGACAGGGACGAATGAGCAGTTCTTC. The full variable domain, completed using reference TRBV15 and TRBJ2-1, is DAMVIQNPRYQVTQFGKPVTLSCSQTLNHNVMYWYQQKSSQAPKLLFHYYDKDFNNEADTPDNFQSRRPNTSFCFLDIRSPGLGDTAMYLCATSRVGTGTNEQFFGPGTRLTVL.

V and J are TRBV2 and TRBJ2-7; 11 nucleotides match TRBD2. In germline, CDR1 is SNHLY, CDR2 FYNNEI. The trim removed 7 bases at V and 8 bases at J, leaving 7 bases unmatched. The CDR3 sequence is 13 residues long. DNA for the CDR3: TGTGCCAGCACCAAGACTAGCGGGATCAAGCAGTACTTC. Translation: CASTKTSGIKQYF.